Shown below are 7 T cell receptor beta chains from a single sample sequenced in a study of blood T cell repertoires in COVID-19. Generated by immunoSEQ multiplex PCR, the TCRdb table keeps only in-frame clones and is missing some. Counted here are around 230,000 clones, approximately 84% occurring once; the ten biggest clones make up roughly 3.1%. Sequenced sample: PBMCs or T cells enriched from blood (not recorded which). The receptors originated from a woman in her thirties or forties with acute COVID-19.

The V call is TRBV27, the J call TRBJ2-7, with 10 bases identical to TRBD2. V trimming: 7 bases; J trimming: 2 bases; junction bases outside the gene matches: 5. Germline CDR1 MNHEY, CDR2 SMNVEV (reference sequence). The CDR3 totals 14 residues. CDR3 nucleotides: TGTGCCAGCAAGGTACTAGCGGGACCCTACGAGCAGTACTTC. Translation gives CASKVLAGPYEQYF.

The CDR3 DNA reads TGTGCCAGCAGGGACTCCCGGGACAGGAGACTATATAATTCACCCCTCCACTTT. Translation: CASRDSRDRRLYNSPLHF. This rearrangement joins TRBV27 to TRBJ1-6; 8 positions agree with TRBD1. J lost 4 bases, V lost 6 bases, and 14 bases had no gene match. CDR1 MNHEY and CDR2 SMNVEV come from the germline V gene (reference sequence). The CDR3 totals 18 residues.

The gene calls are TRBV19 and TRBJ2-2; TRBD1 matches at 8 bases. Germline V gives CDR1 LNHDA, CDR2 SQIVND (reference sequence). This CDR3 is built from 13 residues. Trimming at V came to 4 bases and at J to 5 bases, leaving 0 bases not matched to a gene. Here the CDR3 reads CASSNRGTGELFF. In nucleotides, the CDR3 is TGTGCCAGTAGTAACAGGGGGACCGGGGAGCTGTTTTTT.

The chain joins TRBV5-5 to TRBJ2-2; TRBD1 aligns across 8 bases. Trimming cost V 4 bases and J 3 bases; bases outside gene matches: 5. The CDR3 is 15 amino acids. CDR1 SGHKS and CDR2 YYEKEE come from the germline V gene (reference sequence). In DNA form, the CDR3 reads TGTGCCAGCAGCCCAGGGGGCGCAGACACCGGGGAGCTGTTTTTT. It encodes CASSPGGADTGELFF.

The chain uses TRBV5-4 and TRBJ1-2; 9 nucleotides agree with TRBD1. V lost 0 bases and J lost 6; bases outside the gene matches: 6. Per germline, CDR1 SGHNT and CDR2 YYREEE (reference sequence). CDR3 size: 15 residues. In DNA form, the CDR3 reads TGTGCCAGCAGCTTGGGGGGGACAGGGATCGATGGCTACACCTTC. It codes for CASSLGGTGIDGYTF. Combining the CDR3 with reference TRBV5-4 and TRBJ1-2 gives the whole variable domain ETGVTQSPTHLIKTRGQQVTLRCSSQSGHNTVSWYQQALGQGPQFIFQYYREEENGRGNFPPRFSGLQFPNYSSELNVNALELDDSALYLCASSLGGTGIDGYTFGSGTRLTVV.

V usage is TRBV5-4 and J usage is TRBJ2-2, with 10 bases fitting TRBD1. CDR3 size: 14 residues. V was clipped by 4 bases and J by 7 bases; unmatched bases: 4. Germline CDR1 is SGHNT and CDR2 is YYREEE (reference sequence). The CDR3 DNA reads TGTGCCAGCAGCCTGGACAGGGGGTTCGGGGAGCTGTTTTTT. Translation gives CASSLDRGFGELFF.

The chain employs TRBV5-1 and TRBJ2-2; 9 bases fit TRBD2. There are 16 residues in the CDR3. The ends lost 4 bases at V and 5 bases at J; junction bases unmatched: 9. Germline V gene lookup returns CDR1 SGHRS and CDR2 YFSETQ. CDR3 in DNA: TGCGCCAGCAGCGGAGGACTAGCGTACTGGACCGGGGAGCTGTTTTTT. Amino acid sequence: CASSGGLAYWTGELFF.